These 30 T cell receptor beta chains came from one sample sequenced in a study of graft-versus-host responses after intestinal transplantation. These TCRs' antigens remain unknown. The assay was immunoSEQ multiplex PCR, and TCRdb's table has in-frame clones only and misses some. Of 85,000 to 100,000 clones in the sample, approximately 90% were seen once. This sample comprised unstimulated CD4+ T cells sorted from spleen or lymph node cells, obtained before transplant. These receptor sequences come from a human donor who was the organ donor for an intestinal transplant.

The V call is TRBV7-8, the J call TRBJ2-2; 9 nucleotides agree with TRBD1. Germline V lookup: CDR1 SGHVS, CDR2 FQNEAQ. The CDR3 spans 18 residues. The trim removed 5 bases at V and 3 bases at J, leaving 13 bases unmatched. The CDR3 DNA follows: TGTGCCAGCAGCCCGCGGGACAGGGAGTATTTGGACACCGGGGAGCTGTTTTTT. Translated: CASSPRDREYLDTGELFF. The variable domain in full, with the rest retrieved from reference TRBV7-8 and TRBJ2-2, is GAGVSQSPRYKVAKRGQDVALRCDPISGHVSLFWYQQALGQGPEFLTYFQNEAQLDKSGLPSDRFFAERPEGSVSTLKIQRTQQEDSAVYLCASSPRDREYLDTGELFFGEGSRLTVL.

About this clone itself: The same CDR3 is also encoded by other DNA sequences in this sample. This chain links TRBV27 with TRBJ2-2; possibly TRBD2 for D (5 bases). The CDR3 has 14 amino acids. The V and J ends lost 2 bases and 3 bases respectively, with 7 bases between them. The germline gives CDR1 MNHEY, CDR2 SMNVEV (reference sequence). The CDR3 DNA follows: TGTGCCAGCAGTTTAGACTATCACACCGGGGAGCTGTTTTTT. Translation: CASSLDYHTGELFF.

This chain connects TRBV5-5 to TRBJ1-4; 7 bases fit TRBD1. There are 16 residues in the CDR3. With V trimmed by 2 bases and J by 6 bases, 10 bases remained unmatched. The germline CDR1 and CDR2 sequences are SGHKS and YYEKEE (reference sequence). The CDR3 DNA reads TGTGCCAGCAGCTTCCTAAGACAGGGAGGTGATGAAAAACTGTTTTTT. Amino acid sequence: CASSFLRQGGDEKLFF.

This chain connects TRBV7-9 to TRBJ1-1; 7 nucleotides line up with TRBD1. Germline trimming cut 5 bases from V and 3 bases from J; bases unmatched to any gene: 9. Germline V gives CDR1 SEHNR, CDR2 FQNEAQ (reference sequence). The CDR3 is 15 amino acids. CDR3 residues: CASSGRQGGDTEAFF. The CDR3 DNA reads TGTGCCAGCAGCGGGAGACAGGGTGGAGACACTGAAGCTTTCTTT.

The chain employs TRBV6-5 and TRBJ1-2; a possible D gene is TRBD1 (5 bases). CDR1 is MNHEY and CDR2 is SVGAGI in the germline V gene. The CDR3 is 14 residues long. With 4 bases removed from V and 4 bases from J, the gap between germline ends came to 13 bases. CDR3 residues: CASSFDRGGYGYTF. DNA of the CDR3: TGTGCCAGCAGTTTTGATAGGGGCGGCTATGGCTACACCTTC.

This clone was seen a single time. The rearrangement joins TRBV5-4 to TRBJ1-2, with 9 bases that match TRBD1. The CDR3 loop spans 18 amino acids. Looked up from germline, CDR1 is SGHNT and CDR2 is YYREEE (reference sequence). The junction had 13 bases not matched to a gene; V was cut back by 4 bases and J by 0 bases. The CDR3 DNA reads TGTGCCAGCAGCAGCTACCGGGACAGGGAATATCCTAACTATGGCTACACCTTC. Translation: CASSSYRDREYPNYGYTF.

The CDR3 nucleotides read TGTGCCATGATGGACAGCCGGAACACTGAAGCTTTCTTT. It is translated as CAMMDSRNTEAFF. The chain uses TRBV6-1 and TRBJ1-1; D is possibly TRBD1 (6 bases). Germline values: CDR1 MNHNS, CDR2 SASEGT. This CDR3 comprises 13 residues. Trimming pared 10 bases from V and 1 base from J, leaving 13 bases between.

The CDR3 DNA reads TGTGCCAGCAGTTTGGGTACAGGGGGGGGCACTGAAGCTTTCTTT. It encodes CASSLGTGGGTEAFF. This chain uses TRBV28 with TRBJ1-1; 8 nucleotides align to TRBD1. The J segment lost 4 bases and the V segment lost 3 bases, leaving 7 bases of the junction unmatched. The CDR3 covers 15 residues. In germline, CDR1 is MDHEN, CDR2 SYDVKM.

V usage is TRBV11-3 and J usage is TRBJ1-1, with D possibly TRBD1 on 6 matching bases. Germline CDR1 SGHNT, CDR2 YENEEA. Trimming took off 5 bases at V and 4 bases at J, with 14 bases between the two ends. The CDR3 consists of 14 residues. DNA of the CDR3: TGTGCCAGCAGCGTACAGGGTGGCGGCACTGAAGCTTTCTTT. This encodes CASSVQGGGTEAFF.

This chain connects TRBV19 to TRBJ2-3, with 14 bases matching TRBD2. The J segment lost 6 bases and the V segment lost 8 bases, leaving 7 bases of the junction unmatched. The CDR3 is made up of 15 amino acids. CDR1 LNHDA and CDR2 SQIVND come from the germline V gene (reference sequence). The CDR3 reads CASRRLAGGGDTQYF. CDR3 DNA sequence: TGTGCCAGTCGACGACTAGCGGGAGGGGGTGATACGCAGTATTTT.

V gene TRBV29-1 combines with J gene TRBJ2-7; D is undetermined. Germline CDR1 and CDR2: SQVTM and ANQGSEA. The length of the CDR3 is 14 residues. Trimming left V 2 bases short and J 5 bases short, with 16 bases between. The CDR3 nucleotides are TGCAGCGTTGAATTGGGCAGCCTGGGCGACGAGCAGTACTTC. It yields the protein CSVELGSLGDEQYF.

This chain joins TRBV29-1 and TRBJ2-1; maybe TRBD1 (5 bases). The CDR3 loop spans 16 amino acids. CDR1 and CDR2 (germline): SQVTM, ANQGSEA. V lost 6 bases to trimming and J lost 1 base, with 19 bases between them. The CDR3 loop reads CSVAGWSQYSYNEQFF. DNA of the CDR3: TGCAGCGTGGCAGGGTGGTCGCAATATTCCTACAATGAGCAGTTCTTC.

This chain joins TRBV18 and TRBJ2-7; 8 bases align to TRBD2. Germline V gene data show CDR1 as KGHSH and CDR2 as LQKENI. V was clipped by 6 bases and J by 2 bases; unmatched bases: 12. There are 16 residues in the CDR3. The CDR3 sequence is CASSRGSGSGTYEQYF. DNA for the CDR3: TGTGCCAGCTCTCGGGGAAGCGGGAGCGGAACCTACGAGCAGTACTTC.

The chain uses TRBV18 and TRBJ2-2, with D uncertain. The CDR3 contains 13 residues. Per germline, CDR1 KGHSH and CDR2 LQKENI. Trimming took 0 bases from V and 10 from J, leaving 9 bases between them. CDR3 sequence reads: CASSPPPREELFF. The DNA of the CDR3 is TGTGCCAGCTCACCACCCCCGAGAGAGGAGCTGTTTTTT.

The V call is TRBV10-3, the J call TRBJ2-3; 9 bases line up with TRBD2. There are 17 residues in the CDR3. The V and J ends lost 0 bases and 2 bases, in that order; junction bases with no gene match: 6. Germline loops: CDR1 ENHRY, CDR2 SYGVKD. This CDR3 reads CAISESLKRGDTDTQYF. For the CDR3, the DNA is TGTGCCATCAGTGAGTCGTTGAAGCGGGGGGACACAGATACGCAGTATTTT.

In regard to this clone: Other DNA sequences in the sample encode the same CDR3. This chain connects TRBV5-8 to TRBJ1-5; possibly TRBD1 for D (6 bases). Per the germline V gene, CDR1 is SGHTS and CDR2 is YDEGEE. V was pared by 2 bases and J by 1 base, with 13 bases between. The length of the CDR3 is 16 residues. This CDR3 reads CASSLKPDRSNQPQHF. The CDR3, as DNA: TGTGCCAGCAGCTTAAAACCGGACAGAAGCAATCAGCCCCAGCATTTT.

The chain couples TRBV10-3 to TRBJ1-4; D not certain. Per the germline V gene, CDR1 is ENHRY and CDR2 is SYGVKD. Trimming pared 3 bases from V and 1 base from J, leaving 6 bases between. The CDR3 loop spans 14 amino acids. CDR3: CAISDPVTNEKLFF. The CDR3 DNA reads TGTGCCATCAGTGACCCCGTAACTAATGAAAAACTGTTTTTT.

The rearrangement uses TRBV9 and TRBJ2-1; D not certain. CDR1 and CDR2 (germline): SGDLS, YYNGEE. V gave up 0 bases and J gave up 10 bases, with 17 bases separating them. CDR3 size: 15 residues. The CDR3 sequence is CASSVGPSALVEQFF. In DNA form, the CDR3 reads TGTGCCAGCAGCGTAGGCCCCTCCGCCCTAGTGGAGCAGTTCTTC.

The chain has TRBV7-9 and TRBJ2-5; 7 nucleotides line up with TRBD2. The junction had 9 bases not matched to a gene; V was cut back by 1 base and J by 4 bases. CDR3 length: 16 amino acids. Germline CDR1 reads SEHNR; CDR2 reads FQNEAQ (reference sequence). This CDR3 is CASSLGGSGTGETQYF. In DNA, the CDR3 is TGTGCCAGCAGCTTAGGAGGGAGCGGGACCGGAGAGACCCAGTACTTC.

The CDR3 loop reads CAISEYSTEAFF. CDR3 DNA sequence: TGTGCCATCAGTGAGTATAGCACTGAAGCTTTCTTT. The chain uses TRBV10-3 and TRBJ1-1, with D unresolved. Trimming stripped 1 base from V and 4 bases from J, with 4 bases between. The length of the CDR3 is 12 residues. CDR1 is ENHRY and CDR2 is SYGVKD in the germline V gene.

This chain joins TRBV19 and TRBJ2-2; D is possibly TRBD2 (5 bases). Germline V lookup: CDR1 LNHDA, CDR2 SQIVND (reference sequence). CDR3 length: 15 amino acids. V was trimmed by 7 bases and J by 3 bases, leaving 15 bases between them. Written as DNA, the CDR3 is TGTGCCAGTACCCTCTCCGTCGGGGACACCGGGGAGCTGTTTTTT. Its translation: CASTLSVGDTGELFF. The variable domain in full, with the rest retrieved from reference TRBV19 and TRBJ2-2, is DGGITQSPKYLFRKEGQNVTLSCEQNLNHDAMYWYRQDPGQGLRLIYYSQIVNDFQKGDIAEGYSVSREKKESFPLTVTSAQKNPTAFYLCASTLSVGDTGELFFGEGSRLTVL.

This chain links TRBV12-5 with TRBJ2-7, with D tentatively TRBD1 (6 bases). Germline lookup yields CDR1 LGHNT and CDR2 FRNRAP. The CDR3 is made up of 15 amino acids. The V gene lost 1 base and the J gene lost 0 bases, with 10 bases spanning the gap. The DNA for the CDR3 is TGTGCTAGTGGTTTGGGCAGGGGAAACTCCTACGAGCAGTACTTC. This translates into CASGLGRGNSYEQYF.

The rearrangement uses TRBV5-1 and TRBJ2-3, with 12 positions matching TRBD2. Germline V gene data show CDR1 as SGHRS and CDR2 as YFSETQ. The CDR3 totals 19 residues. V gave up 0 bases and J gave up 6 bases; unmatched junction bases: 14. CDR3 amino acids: CASSLAGLAGGPGPDTQYF. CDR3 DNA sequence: TGCGCCAGCAGCTTGGCTGGCCTAGCGGGAGGGCCAGGTCCGGATACGCAGTATTTT.

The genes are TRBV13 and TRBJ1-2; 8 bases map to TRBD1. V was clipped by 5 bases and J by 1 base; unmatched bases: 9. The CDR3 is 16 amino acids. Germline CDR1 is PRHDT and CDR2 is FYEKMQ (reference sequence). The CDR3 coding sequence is TGTGCCAGCAGCGTGGACAGGGCTTACTTTAACTATGGCTACACCTTC. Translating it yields CASSVDRAYFNYGYTF. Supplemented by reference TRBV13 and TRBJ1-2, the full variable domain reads AAGVIQSPRHLIKEKRETATLKCYPIPRHDTVYWYQQGPGQDPQFLISFYEKMQSDKGSIPDRFSAQQFSDYHSELNMSSLELGDSALYFCASSVDRAYFNYGYTFGSGTRLTVV.

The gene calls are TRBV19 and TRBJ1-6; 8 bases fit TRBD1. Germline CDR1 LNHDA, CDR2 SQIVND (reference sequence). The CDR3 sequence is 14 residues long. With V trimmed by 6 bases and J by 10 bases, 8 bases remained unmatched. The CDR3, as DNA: TGTGCCAGTAGAATCACAGGGGGGCGCTCACCCCTCCACTTT. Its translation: CASRITGGRSPLHF.

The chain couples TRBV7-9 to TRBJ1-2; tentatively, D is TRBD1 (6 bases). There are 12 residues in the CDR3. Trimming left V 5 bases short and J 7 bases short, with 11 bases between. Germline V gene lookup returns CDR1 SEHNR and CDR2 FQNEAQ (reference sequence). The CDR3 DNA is TGTGCCAGCAGCCCCCAGGGGACTGGCTACACCTTC. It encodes CASSPQGTGYTF. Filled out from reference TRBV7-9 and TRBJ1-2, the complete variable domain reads DTGVSQNPRHKITKRGQNVTFRCDPISEHNRLYWYRQTLGQGPEFLTYFQNEAQLEKSRLLSDRFSAERPKGSFSTLEIQRTEQGDSAMYLCASSPQGTGYTFGSGTRLTVV.

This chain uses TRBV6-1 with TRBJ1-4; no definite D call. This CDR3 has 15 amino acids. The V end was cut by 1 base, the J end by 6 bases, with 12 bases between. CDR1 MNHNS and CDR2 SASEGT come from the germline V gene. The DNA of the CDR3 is TGTGCCAGCAGTGAAGGAGACTGGAGGGATGAAAAACTGTTTTTT. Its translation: CASSEGDWRDEKLFF.

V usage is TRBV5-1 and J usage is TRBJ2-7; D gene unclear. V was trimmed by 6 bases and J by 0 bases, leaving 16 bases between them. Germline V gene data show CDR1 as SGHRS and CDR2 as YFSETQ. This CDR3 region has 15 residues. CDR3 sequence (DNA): TGCGCCAGCAAAAACGTCGTAGCTAGCTCCTACGAGCAGTACTTC. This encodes CASKNVVASSYEQYF.

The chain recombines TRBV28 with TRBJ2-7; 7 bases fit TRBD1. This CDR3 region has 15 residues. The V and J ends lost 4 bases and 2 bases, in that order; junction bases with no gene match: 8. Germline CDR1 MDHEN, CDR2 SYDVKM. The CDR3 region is CASSSAGTEAYEQYF. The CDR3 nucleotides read TGTGCCAGCAGTTCGGCCGGGACAGAGGCCTACGAGCAGTACTTC.

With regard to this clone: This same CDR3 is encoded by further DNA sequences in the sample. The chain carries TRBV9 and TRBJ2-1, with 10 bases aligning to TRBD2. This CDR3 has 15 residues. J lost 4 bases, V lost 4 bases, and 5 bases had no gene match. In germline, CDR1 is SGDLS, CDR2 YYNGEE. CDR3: CASSPRLAGYNEQFF. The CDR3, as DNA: TGTGCCAGCAGCCCGAGACTAGCGGGTTACAATGAGCAGTTCTTC.